These 27 T cell receptor beta chains came from one sample sequenced in a study of OX40 agonist ivuxolimab in advanced cancers. TCRdb's copy holds only in-frame clones and misses some; the assay was immunoSEQ multiplex PCR. The sample carries 50,000 to 70,000 clones, approximately 84% recorded once. The sequencing here drew on CD4+ or CD8+ T cells sorted from blood, taken in a trial of the OX40 agonist ivuxolimab. The source of these receptors is an adult with an advanced solid tumor such as melanoma, head and neck, liver or kidney cancer.

The rearrangement links TRBV28 to TRBJ2-7; 9 nucleotides line up with TRBD1. CDR1 and CDR2 (germline): MDHEN, SYDVKM. The CDR3 is 17 residues long. J gave up 1 base and V 2 bases, and 9 bases lay outside the gene matches. The CDR3 DNA reads as TGTGCCAGCAGTTTAGCGGGACAGGGCCCCCTTTCCTACGAGCAGTACTTC. Translating gives CASSLAGQGPLSYEQYF. The full variable domain, its missing parts supplied by reference TRBV28 and TRBJ2-7, is DVKVTQSSRYLVKRTGEKVFLECVQDMDHENMFWYRQDPGLGLRLIYFSYDVKMKEKGDIPEGYSVSREKKERFSLILESASTNQTSMYLCASSLAGQGPLSYEQYFGPGTRLTVT.

The genes are TRBV5-1 and TRBJ2-1; 12 bases agree with TRBD2. This CDR3 has 15 amino acids. Germline CDR1 is SGHRS and CDR2 is YFSETQ. The ends lost 4 bases at V and 4 bases at J; junction bases unmatched: 3. The CDR3 region has the DNA TGCGCCAGCAGCAATCTAGCGGGAGGGTACAATGAGCAGTTCTTC. This translates into CASSNLAGGYNEQFF.

The J gene is TRBJ1-2, the V gene TRBV28; unclear D gene. This CDR3 has 15 amino acids. Germline loops: CDR1 MDHEN, CDR2 SYDVKM. V was cut by 7 bases and J by 1 base, with 16 bases left in between. CDR3 DNA sequence: TGTGCCAGCACCCACCAACGGGAGTTTAACTATGGCTACACCTTC. Translated: CASTHQREFNYGYTF.

This clone was picked up one time. This chain joins TRBV5-4 and TRBJ2-3; D is tentatively TRBD1 or TRBD2 (7 bases each). The CDR3 is made up of 16 amino acids. V gave up 0 bases and J gave up 4 bases, with 15 bases separating them. Germline V gene data show CDR1 as SGHNT and CDR2 as YYREEE (reference sequence). CDR3 amino acids: CASSLAGGGYSDTQYF. In DNA form, the CDR3 reads TGTGCCAGCAGCTTGGCAGGGGGGGGGTATTCAGATACGCAGTATTTT.

The chain employs TRBV9 and TRBJ1-1; D ambiguous. This CDR3 region has 15 residues. V was clipped by 4 bases and J by 0 bases, with 13 bases between them. The germline gives CDR1 SGDLS, CDR2 YYNGEE. The CDR3 reads CASSFMTGMNTEAFF. The DNA for the CDR3 is TGTGCCAGCAGCTTCATGACCGGCATGAACACTGAAGCTTTCTTT.

V gene TRBV11-2 combines with J gene TRBJ1-6; D is uncertain. Germline CDR1 reads SGHAT; CDR2 reads FQNNGV. Trimming removed 4 bases at V and 10 bases at J, with 8 bases between. This CDR3 region has 12 residues. CDR3 bases: TGTGCCAGCAGCTCATCAGACTCACCCCTCCACTTT. It yields the protein CASSSSDSPLHF.

This rearrangement joins TRBV10-3 to TRBJ1-2, with 9 bases that match TRBD1. Unmatched junction bases numbered 6, after V lost 7 bases and J lost 6 bases. The CDR3 is 13 amino acids. Per germline, CDR1 ENHRY and CDR2 SYGVKD. CDR3 amino acids: CAITPGQGDGYTF. DNA for the CDR3: TGTGCCATCACTCCGGGACAGGGAGATGGCTACACCTTC.

The genes are TRBV6-5 and TRBJ1-1; 9 bases match TRBD1. The V segment lost 1 base and the J segment 8 bases; nucleotides outside the gene matches: 8. CDR1 is MNHEY, CDR2 SVGAGI, per germline. The CDR3 consists of 15 residues. The CDR3 loop reads CASSYYAGQGLEAFF. CDR3 coding DNA: TGTGCCAGCAGTTACTACGCGGGACAGGGATTAGAAGCTTTCTTT.

The chain uses TRBV2 and TRBJ2-3; D is perhaps TRBD1 or TRBD2 (5 bases each). Germline V gene lookup returns CDR1 SNHLY and CDR2 FYNNEI. CDR3 length: 14 amino acids. V gave up 9 bases and J gave up 0 bases, with 13 bases separating them. The chain's CDR3 is CARSRDGSTDTQYF. The CDR3 nucleotides are TGTGCCAGGAGCCGGGACGGGAGCACAGATACGCAGTATTTT.

The sample holds a few counts of this clone. This rearrangement joins TRBV19 to TRBJ1-1; no firm D call. The CDR3 is made up of 13 amino acids. The V end was cut by 3 bases, the J end by 8 bases, with 13 bases between. Germline assignment: CDR1 LNHDA and CDR2 SQIVND (reference sequence). For the CDR3, the DNA is TGTGCCAGTAGTATGGACGCTCGGTCAGAAGCTTTCTTT. As protein: CASSMDARSEAFF.

The rearrangement links TRBV5-4 to TRBJ2-5; the match to TRBD2 covers 9 bases. Trimming at V came to 1 base and at J to 4 bases, leaving 5 bases not matched to a gene. Germline V gene lookup returns CDR1 SGHNT and CDR2 YYREEE (reference sequence). The CDR3 sequence is 15 residues long. DNA of the CDR3: TGTGCCAGCAGCTTGAGTAGCGGGAGCGGAGAGACCCAGTACTTC. This codes for CASSLSSGSGETQYF.

This clone was seen once. The chain recombines TRBV19 with TRBJ2-3; D perhaps matches TRBD2 (7 bases). Trimming shortened V by 7 bases and J by 0 bases, and 14 bases separated the two germline ends. There are 15 residues in the CDR3. In germline, CDR1 is LNHDA, CDR2 SQIVND (reference sequence). This chain's CDR3 is CASKGGGTSTDTQYF. The CDR3 region has the DNA TGTGCCAGTAAGGGGGGGGGCACTAGCACAGATACGCAGTATTTT.

The rearrangement joins TRBV5-3 to TRBJ2-7; D ambiguous. TRBV5-3 is an ORF, with its function uncertain. The CDR3 has 14 residues. Trimming removed 8 bases from V and 2 bases from J, with 17 bases in between. Here the CDR3 DNA reads TGTGCCAGGATGCCTTTCCGAGGAACCTACGAGCAGTACTTC. Residues: CARMPFRGTYEQYF.

The chain carries TRBV7-2 and TRBJ2-5; 10 nucleotides match TRBD1. After removal of 1 base from V and 5 bases from J, the junction contained 4 bases not matched to a gene. There are 15 residues in the CDR3. Per germline, CDR1 SGHTA and CDR2 FQGNSA. The CDR3 nucleotides read TGTGCCAGCAGCTTAGGGACAGGGGGAATGGAGACCCAGTACTTC. Its translation is CASSLGTGGMETQYF.

The V and J genes are TRBV7-2 and TRBJ2-7, with 9 positions matching TRBD2. The CDR3 covers 14 residues. V dropped 1 base and J dropped 7; count of bases not matched to a gene: 5. The germline CDR1 and CDR2 sequences are SGHTA and FQGNSA. The CDR3 bases are TGTGCCAGCAGCTTAGTTAGCGGGAGTGATGAGCAGTACTTC. This translates into CASSLVSGSDEQYF.

By sample fraction, this clone is medium-sized. The CDR3 DNA reads as TGTGCCAGCAGTGAGGGCAAGAACACCGGGGAGCTGTTTTTT. Translating gives CASSEGKNTGELFF. This chain links TRBV6-1 with TRBJ2-2; D not certain. There are 14 residues in the CDR3. The ends were cut back, 3 bases at V and 1 base at J, with 6 bases in the middle. Germline V gene sequence: CDR1 MNHNS, CDR2 SASEGT.

This chain joins TRBV29-1 and TRBJ1-3; D is uncertain. Trimming pared 6 bases from V and 0 bases from J, leaving 12 bases between. Germline CDR1 is SQVTM and CDR2 is ANQGSEA. There are 14 residues in the CDR3. The CDR3 region has the DNA TGCAGCGTCCTCGACACAAACTCTGGAAACACCATATATTTT. It translates to CSVLDTNSGNTIYF.

As DNA, the CDR3 is TGTGCCAGCAGTTACCGGTATAGCAATCAGCCCCAGCATTTT. Protein: CASSYRYSNQPQHF. The chain is built from TRBV6-6 and TRBJ1-5; D remains ambiguous. Germline CDR1 reads MNHNY; CDR2 reads SVGAGI (reference sequence). There are 14 residues in the CDR3. Between the trimmed V and J ends, which lost 2 bases and 0 bases, there was a span of 5 bases.

V usage is TRBV7-2 and J usage is TRBJ2-5; unclear D gene. Deletions cut 1 base from V and 5 bases from J, with 5 bases between. Germline V CDR1 and CDR2: SGHTA, FQGNSA. There are 12 residues in the CDR3. CDR3 bases: TGTGCCAGCAGCTTAGACTGGGAGACCCAGTACTTC. Translation gives CASSLDWETQYF.

V and J are TRBV5-4 and TRBJ2-1; D might be TRBD1 or TRBD2, each matching 5 bases. The CDR3 has 15 residues. CDR1 and CDR2 (germline): SGHNT, YYREEE (reference sequence). V was shortened by 2 bases and J by 5 bases, with 14 bases between the two germline ends. The CDR3 DNA is TGTGCCAGCAGCTTTCCCAGGGCAGCGGACAATGAGCAGTTCTTC. The encoded protein is CASSFPRAADNEQFF.

This sequence joins TRBV29-1 and TRBJ2-7, with TRBD1 matching over 7 bases. The germline V gene encodes CDR1 SQVTM and CDR2 ANQGSEA. The CDR3 runs to 13 residues. J gave up 2 bases and V 4 bases, and 5 bases lay outside the gene matches. The DNA of the CDR3 is TGCAGCGTTGTGGGACAGAGACCCTACGAGCAGTACTTC. This gives the protein CSVVGQRPYEQYF.

The V call is TRBV2, the J call TRBJ1-2, with 12 bases matching TRBD1. The ends lost 7 bases at V and 4 bases at J; junction bases unmatched: 4. The CDR3 spans 14 residues. Germline loops: CDR1 SNHLY, CDR2 FYNNEI. The CDR3 loop is CASTGTGGGYGYTF. For the CDR3, the DNA is TGTGCCAGCACTGGGACAGGGGGCGGCTATGGCTACACCTTC.

In DNA form, the CDR3 reads TGCAGCGTTAACCATGGGGGAGACGAGCAGTACTTC. Its protein is CSVNHGGDEQYF. The chain is built from TRBV29-1 and TRBJ2-7; the D gene could be TRBD1 or TRBD2 (5 bases each). Germline CDR1 and CDR2: SQVTM and ANQGSEA. The ends were cut back, 5 bases at V and 5 bases at J, with 13 bases in the middle. This CDR3 has 12 amino acids.

This clone was seen only once. The chain uses TRBV7-3 and TRBJ2-7, with D hard to call. The V and J ends lost 2 bases and 0 bases respectively, with 8 bases between them. This CDR3 is 14 amino acids long. Looked up from germline, CDR1 is SGHTA and CDR2 is FQGTGA. The CDR3 is CASSLGSGSYEQYF. CDR3 coding DNA: TGTGCCAGCAGCTTAGGGTCCGGCTCCTACGAGCAGTACTTC.

This clone showed up just a few times. This chain connects TRBV5-1 to TRBJ2-5; D may be TRBD2 (5 bases). This CDR3 has 15 residues. V lost 2 bases, J lost 4 bases, and 15 bases lay in between. Germline loops: CDR1 SGHRS, CDR2 YFSETQ. The CDR3 nucleotides are TGCGCCAGCAGCTTTGGTGGGAGTGGAGGAGAGACCCAGTACTTC. Translation: CASSFGGSGGETQYF.

This chain connects TRBV9 to TRBJ1-2; possibly TRBD1 for D (6 bases). This CDR3 is 14 amino acids long. Germline CDR1 SGDLS, CDR2 YYNGEE. V was clipped by 2 bases and J by 7 bases, with 15 bases between them. The CDR3 DNA sequence: TGTGCCAGCAGCGTCTTCACGGACAGCCCTGGCTACACCTTC. This codes for CASSVFTDSPGYTF.

This clone was counted between two and nine times. V gene TRBV2 combines with J gene TRBJ2-3; TRBD2 matches 9 bases. The CDR3 contains 15 residues. Germline V gene sequence: CDR1 SNHLY, CDR2 FYNNEI. Germline trimming cut 4 bases from V and 8 bases from J; bases unmatched to any gene: 10. This chain's CDR3 is CASSVSLAGRGTQYF. CDR3 DNA: TGTGCCAGCAGTGTTAGTCTAGCGGGGAGGGGTACGCAGTATTTT.